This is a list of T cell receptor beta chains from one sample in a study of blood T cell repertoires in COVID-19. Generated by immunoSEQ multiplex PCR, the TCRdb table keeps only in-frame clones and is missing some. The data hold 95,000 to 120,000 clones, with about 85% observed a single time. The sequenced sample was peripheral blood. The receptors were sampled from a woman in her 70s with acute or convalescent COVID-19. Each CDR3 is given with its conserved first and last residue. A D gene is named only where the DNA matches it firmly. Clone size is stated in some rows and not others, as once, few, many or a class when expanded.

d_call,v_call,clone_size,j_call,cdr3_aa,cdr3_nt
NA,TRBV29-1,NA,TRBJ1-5,CSVGAGNQPQHF,TGCAGCGTAGGGGCAGGTAATCAGCCCCAGCATTTT
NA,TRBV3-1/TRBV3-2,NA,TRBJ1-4,CASSPRGEKLFF,TGTGCCAGCAGCCCCAGGGGTGAAAAACTGTTTTTT
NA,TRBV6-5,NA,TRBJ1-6,CASSYSSGTYSPLHF,TGTGCCAGCAGTTACTCGTCGGGGACTTATTCACCCCTCCACTTT
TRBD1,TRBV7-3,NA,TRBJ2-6,CASSSQGAQEAGANVLTF,TGTGCCAGCAGCTCGCAGGGGGCCCAGGAAGCTGGGGCCAACGTCCTGACTTTC
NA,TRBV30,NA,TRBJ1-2,CAWGRGPRGYTF,TGTGCCTGGGGGCGGGGGCCTAGGGGCTACACCTTC
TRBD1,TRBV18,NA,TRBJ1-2,CASSPYDRDSYTF,TGTGCCAGCTCACCCTACGACAGGGATAGCTACACCTTC
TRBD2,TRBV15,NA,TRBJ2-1,CATSSMLGASGSYNEQFF,TGTGCCACCAGCAGTATGCTTGGGGCTAGCGGCTCCTACAATGAGCAGTTCTTC
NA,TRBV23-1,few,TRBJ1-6,CASSQSFGVHSPLHF,TGCGCCAGCAGTCAATCGTTCGGGGTTCATTCACCCCTCCACTTT
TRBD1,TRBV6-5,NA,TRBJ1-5,CASSPGTDSNQPQHF,TGTGCCAGCAGCCCCGGGACAGATAGCAATCAGCCCCAGCATTTT
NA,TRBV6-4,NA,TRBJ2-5,CASSLARSQQETQYF,TGTGCCAGCAGCCTCGCCCGGTCACAGCAAGAGACCCAGTACTTC
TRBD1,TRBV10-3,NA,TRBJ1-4,CAARRGTGDEKLFF,TGTGCCGCCCGGCGAGGGACAGGGGATGAAAAACTGTTTTTT
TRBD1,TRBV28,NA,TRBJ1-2,CASRSAGTAVYGYTF,TGTGCCAGCAGATCCGCCGGGACAGCAGTATATGGCTACACCTTC
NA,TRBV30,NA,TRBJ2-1,CAWSAGFGQFF,TGTGCCTGGAGTGCAGGGTTTGGGCAGTTCTTC
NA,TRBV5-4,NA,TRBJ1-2,CASSEGQSYGYTF,TGTGCCAGCAGCGAAGGACAGTCCTATGGCTACACCTTC
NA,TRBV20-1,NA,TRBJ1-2,CSASDGWDGYTF,TGCAGTGCTAGTGACGGGTGGGATGGCTACACCTTC
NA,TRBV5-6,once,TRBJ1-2,CASSLGETNYGYTF,TGTGCCAGCAGCTTGGGGGAGACCAACTATGGCTACACCTTC
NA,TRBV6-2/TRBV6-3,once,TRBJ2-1,CASSYLIGYEQFF,TGTGCCAGCAGTTACTTAATCGGGTACGAGCAGTTCTTC
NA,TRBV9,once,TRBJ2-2,CASSVVVGNGELFF,TGTGCCAGCAGCGTAGTAGTCGGGAACGGGGAGCTGTTTTTT
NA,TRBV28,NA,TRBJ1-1,CASKILLGAEAFF,TGTGCCAGCAAGATTCTCCTAGGGGCTGAAGCTTTCTTT
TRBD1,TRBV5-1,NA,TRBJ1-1,CASSPQGQGGTEAFF,TGCGCCAGCAGCCCACAGGGACAGGGGGGCACTGAAGCTTTCTTT
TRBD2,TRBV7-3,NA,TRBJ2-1,CASSLSRGDNEQFF,TGTGCCAGCAGCTTGAGTCGGGGGGACAATGAGCAGTTCTTC
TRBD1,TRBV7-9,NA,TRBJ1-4,CASSLGTGGPNEKLFF,TGTGCCAGCAGCTTAGGGACAGGGGGCCCGAATGAAAAACTGTTTTTT
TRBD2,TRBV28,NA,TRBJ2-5,CASGRSGGLQETQYF,TGTGCCAGCGGCCGTAGCGGGGGCCTACAAGAGACCCAGTACTTC
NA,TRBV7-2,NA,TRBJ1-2,CASSLVSGGGDYGYTF,TGTGCCAGCAGCTTAGTCTCCGGTGGAGGTGACTATGGCTACACCTTC
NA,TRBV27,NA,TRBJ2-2,CASSLPGALNTGELFF,TGTGCCAGCAGTTTACCAGGGGCCCTGAACACCGGGGAGCTGTTTTTT
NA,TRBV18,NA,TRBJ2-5,CASSPGQRQETQYF,TGTGCCAGCTCACCGGGGCAGAGACAAGAGACCCAGTACTTC
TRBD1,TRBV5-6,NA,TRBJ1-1,CASSEGAGVNTEAFF,TGTGCCAGCAGCGAGGGGGCAGGAGTGAACACTGAAGCTTTCTTT
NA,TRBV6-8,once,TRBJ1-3,CASSYPAQANTIYF,TGTGCCAGCAGTTACCCGGCCCAGGCAAACACCATATATTTT
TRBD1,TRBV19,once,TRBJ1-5,CATSGQGSYSNQPQHF,TGTGCCACCTCGGGACAGGGCAGCTATAGCAATCAGCCCCAGCATTTT